The clone carrying this TCR beta chain was recorded many times. The entry originates in a study of early T cells in non-severe SARS-CoV-2 infection. The V gene end was trimmed by 5 bases and the J gene end by 2 bases; junction bases not matched to a gene: 9. CDR1 is SEHNR, CDR2 FQNEAQ, per germline (reference sequence). The CDR3 extends over 17 amino acids. TCRdb independently ran MiXCR on the 5' RACE reads; one entry per CDR3 protein. The table includes around 53,000 distinct CDR3 sequences, approximately 10% detected once. The sample comprised whole blood. V and J are TRBV7-9 and TRBJ2-1; 10 nucleotides agree with TRBD2. The receptor was isolated from an adult who was a healthcare worker with PCR-confirmed SARS-CoV-2 infection or an uninfected control (not recorded which). CDR3 region: CASSPVEAGGPYNEQFF. Written as DNA, the CDR3 is TGTGCCAGCAGCCCCGTGGAAGCGGGAGGGCCCTACAATGAGCAGTTCTTC.